The rows below give T cell receptor beta chains drawn from one sample of a study of cytomegalovirus exposure and HLA in healthy donors. TCRdb keeps only in-frame clones here, not all; method: immunoSEQ multiplex PCR. The sample records approximately 220,000 clones, roughly 80% being singletons. The source material was PBMCs. These receptors originate from a man aged 30 to 39 in good health and CMV-seronegative. CDR3s include the opening cysteine and the closing phenylalanine or tryptophan. A D gene is named only where the DNA matches it firmly. Some rows mark clone size as missing; the rest say once, few, many or name a class of expanded clone.

DNA: TGTGCCAGCAGCCAAGCACTAGCGGGGGGAAGCTCCTACGAGCAGTACTTC
CDR3: CASSQALAGGSSYEQYF
size: .
V: TRBV4-2
J: TRBJ2-7
D: TRBD2

DNA: TGCGCCAGCAGTGAGTCTTGGTCGGGAACCGGGGAGCTGTTTTTT
CDR3: CASSESWSGTGELFF
size: .
V: TRBV10-1
J: TRBJ2-2
D: .

DNA: TGTGCCAGCAGTCGAACAGGGAACACTGAAGCTTTCTTT
CDR3: CASSRTGNTEAFF
size: .
V: TRBV6-1
J: TRBJ1-1
D: .

DNA: TGTGCCAGTAGTCTCCAGGGGGCAAGCTACGAGCAGTACTTC
CDR3: CASSLQGASYEQYF
size: .
V: TRBV19
J: TRBJ2-7
D: TRBD1

DNA: TGTGCCAGCAGTTCTACAGGGGGCCGTAATGAAAAACTGTTTTTT
CDR3: CASSSTGGRNEKLFF
size: .
V: TRBV2
J: TRBJ1-4
D: TRBD1

DNA: TGTGCCAGCAGGGCCCATCGCTCCTACGAGCAGTACTTC
CDR3: CASRAHRSYEQYF
size: .
V: TRBV28
J: TRBJ2-7
D: .

DNA: TGTGCCAGCAGTACCCAGGACAGGGCCCTCTCTGGGGCCAGCGTCCTGACTTTC
CDR3: CASSTQDRALSGASVLTF
size: .
V: TRBV5-5
J: TRBJ2-6
D: TRBD1

DNA: TGCGCCAGTGCCGACAGACCTACTAACTATGGCTACACCTTC
CDR3: CASADRPTNYGYTF
size: .
V: TRBV5-1
J: TRBJ1-2
D: .

DNA: TGTGCCAGCAGCGTACAAAACACTGAAGCTTTCTTT
CDR3: CASSVQNTEAFF
size: .
V: TRBV25-1
J: TRBJ1-1
D: .

DNA: TGCGCCAGCAGCTTCCAGGGACATAATGAAAAACTGTTTTTT
CDR3: CASSFQGHNEKLFF
size: few
V: TRBV5-1
J: TRBJ1-4
D: .

DNA: TGTGCCAGCAGCCTTGAGAGGAACACTGAAGCTTTCTTT
CDR3: CASSLERNTEAFF
size: .
V: TRBV7-2
J: TRBJ1-1
D: .

DNA: TGTGCCAGCAGCCCGTTGGGGGGGAGGGCCGAGCAGTACTTC
CDR3: CASSPLGGRAEQYF
size: .
V: TRBV7-6
J: TRBJ2-7
D: TRBD2

DNA: TGTGCCAGCAGCTTAGGCCAGGGTGAGGTTCAGCCCCAGCATTTT
CDR3: CASSLGQGEVQPQHF
size: .
V: TRBV7-9
J: TRBJ1-5
D: .

DNA: TGCGCCAGCAGCCCCGCGCCGGGTAATAACTATGGCTACACCTTC
CDR3: CASSPAPGNNYGYTF
size: .
V: TRBV5-1
J: TRBJ1-2
D: .

DNA: TGTGCCAGCAGTTTAAGCGGGGGGGGTGGGATCTACGAGCAGTACTTC
CDR3: CASSLSGGGGIYEQYF
size: few
V: TRBV28
J: TRBJ2-7
D: TRBD2

DNA: TGTGCCAGCAGGGTGACGGGGGGCACAGATACGCAGTATTTT
CDR3: CASRVTGGTDTQYF
size: .
V: TRBV7-6
J: TRBJ2-3
D: .

DNA: TGTGCCAGCAGTCATTCACGAGGGGCGGGGAGCTCCTACAATGAGCAGTTCTTC
CDR3: CASSHSRGAGSSYNEQFF
size: .
V: TRBV6-8
J: TRBJ2-1
D: .

DNA: TGTGCCAGCAGCTTATATGGTGGGGGCGATACGCAGTATTTT
CDR3: CASSLYGGGDTQYF
size: .
V: TRBV5-8
J: TRBJ2-3
D: .

DNA: TGCGCCAGCAGCTTGGGGGTCGGGGAAAAACTGTTTTTT
CDR3: CASSLGVGEKLFF
size: .
V: TRBV5-1
J: TRBJ1-4
D: .

DNA: TGCGCCAGCAGCTCTGGACAGGGACCGTGGGAGACCCAGTACTTC
CDR3: CASSSGQGPWETQYF
size: few
V: TRBV5-1
J: TRBJ2-5
D: TRBD1

DNA: TGTGCCAGCAGTTTACACTCCGGGCGAGGGCAGCCCCAGCATTTT
CDR3: CASSLHSGRGQPQHF
size: .
V: TRBV6-5
J: TRBJ1-5
D: .

DNA: TGTGCCAGCTCACCAAAAGAGGGAACACCCCTCCACTTT
CDR3: CASSPKEGTPLHF
size: .
V: TRBV18
J: TRBJ1-6
D: .

DNA: TGTGCCAGCAGCCACGGGGATACTCAGCCCCAGCATTTT
CDR3: CASSHGDTQPQHF
size: .
V: TRBV7-9
J: TRBJ1-5
D: .

DNA: TGTGCCGAATCCACTGTCTCCTACAATGAGCAGTTCTTC
CDR3: CAESTVSYNEQFF
size: .
V: TRBV7-2
J: TRBJ2-1
D: .

DNA: TGTGCCAGCAGCTTATGGGGCGACGGTGGCACAGATACGCAGTATTTT
CDR3: CASSLWGDGGTDTQYF
size: .
V: TRBV7-3
J: TRBJ2-3
D: .

DNA: TGTGCCAGCAGTTACAGCCTCTTGACCTACGAGCAGTACTTC
CDR3: CASSYSLLTYEQYF
size: .
V: TRBV28
J: TRBJ2-7
D: .

DNA: TGTGCCAGCAGCGTAGCTGACACTTACTCCTACGAGCAGTACTTC
CDR3: CASSVADTYSYEQYF
size: .
V: TRBV9
J: TRBJ2-7
D: .

DNA: TGTGCCAGCAGCGTAGACGCTGGAGGGACAGATACGCAGTATTTT
CDR3: CASSVDAGGTDTQYF
size: .
V: TRBV9
J: TRBJ2-3
D: .

DNA: TGTGCCAGCAGGATGACCCGGACAGGGGCGGGCTCTGGGGCCAACGTCCTGACTTTC
CDR3: CASRMTRTGAGSGANVLTF
size: once
V: TRBV7-9
J: TRBJ2-6
D: TRBD1

DNA: TGTGCCAGCAGCTCCCCTAGCGGGGCCGTAGGGGATACGCAGTATTTT
CDR3: CASSSPSGAVGDTQYF
size: few
V: TRBV5-4
J: TRBJ2-3
D: TRBD2

DNA: TGTGCCAGCAGCCTCGGACAGGGTACACTCGAGCAGTACTTC
CDR3: CASSLGQGTLEQYF
size: once
V: TRBV9
J: TRBJ2-7
D: TRBD1

DNA: TGCGCCAGCAGCCAAGATTTCACGGGATCCCCCTACGAGCAGTACTTC
CDR3: CASSQDFTGSPYEQYF
size: .
V: TRBV4-3
J: TRBJ2-7
D: .

DNA: TGCGCCAGCAGCCAAGGACTAGACCGCATCAATGAGCAGTTCTTC
CDR3: CASSQGLDRINEQFF
size: .
V: TRBV4-1
J: TRBJ2-1
D: .

DNA: TGTGCCAGCAACCTCGCGGGGGGTGGGACTGGAAACACCATATATTTT
CDR3: CASNLAGGGTGNTIYF
size: .
V: TRBV5-6
J: TRBJ1-3
D: .

DNA: TGCGCCAGCAGGAGGAGTCAGAGCAACACTGAAGCTTTCTTT
CDR3: CASRRSQSNTEAFF
size: .
V: TRBV5-1
J: TRBJ1-1
D: .

DNA: TGTGCCAGCAGCCATGGGACAGCCTACGAGCAGTACTTC
CDR3: CASSHGTAYEQYF
size: .
V: TRBV5-6
J: TRBJ2-7
D: TRBD1

DNA: TGTGCCAGCAGGGACCGGACAGCTATAAGACACACTGAAGCTTTCTTT
CDR3: CASRDRTAIRHTEAFF
size: .
V: TRBV2
J: TRBJ1-1
D: .

DNA: TGTGCCAGCAGTTACTTGACAGGGCCAAATACGCAGTATTTT
CDR3: CASSYLTGPNTQYF
size: .
V: TRBV6-6
J: TRBJ2-3
D: TRBD1

DNA: TGTGCCAGCAGCTTCGCCTTAGGACAGGCTAGACCGGAAGAGACCCAGTACTTC
CDR3: CASSFALGQARPEETQYF
size: few
V: TRBV28
J: TRBJ2-5
D: TRBD1

DNA: TGTGCCAGCAGCTTGATCAAGGGAGCTAGCATAGATACGCAGTATTTT
CDR3: CASSLIKGASIDTQYF
size: once
V: TRBV5-6
J: TRBJ2-3
D: .

DNA: TGCGCCAGCAGCCAGCGAGGCGGTCAGCCCCAGCATTTT
CDR3: CASSQRGGQPQHF
size: .
V: TRBV4-3
J: TRBJ1-5
D: .

DNA: TGTGCCAGCAGCCTCAGGGGAAGCACTGAAGCTTTCTTT
CDR3: CASSLRGSTEAFF
size: .
V: TRBV7-6
J: TRBJ1-1
D: .